The subject of this entry is one T cell receptor (beta chain). The entry originates in a study of T cell changes during pregnancy in multiple sclerosis. V dropped 3 bases and J dropped 2; count of bases not matched to a gene: 1. CDR1 is SGHDT and CDR2 is YYEEEE in the germline V gene. The CDR3 contains 13 residues. Clones were read by immunoSEQ multiplex PCR, and TCRdb kept only the in-frame ones, dropping some. The sample gives approximately 70,000 clones, around 92% of which show up once; more than 0.8% is in the top ten. The material sequenced was peripheral blood, taken in the first trimester of pregnancy. The chain joins TRBV5-6 to TRBJ2-5, with TRBD1 identical over 7 bases. The receptor was isolated from a female donor in good health, enrolled as a control in a pregnancy study. CDR3 loop: CASSWDSQETQYF. In DNA form, the CDR3 reads TGTGCCAGCAGCTGGGACAGTCAAGAGACCCAGTACTTC.